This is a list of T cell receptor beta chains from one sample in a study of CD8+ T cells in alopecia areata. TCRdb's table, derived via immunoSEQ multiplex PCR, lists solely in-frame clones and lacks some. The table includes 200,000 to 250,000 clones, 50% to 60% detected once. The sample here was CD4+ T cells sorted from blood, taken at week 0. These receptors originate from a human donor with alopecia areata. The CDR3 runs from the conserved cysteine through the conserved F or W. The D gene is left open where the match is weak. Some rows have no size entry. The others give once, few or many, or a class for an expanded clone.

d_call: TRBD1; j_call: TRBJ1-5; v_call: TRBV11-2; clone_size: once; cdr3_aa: CASSLGVQGHQPQHF; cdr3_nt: TGTGCCAGCAGCTTAGGGGTACAGGGGCATCAGCCCCAGCATTTT
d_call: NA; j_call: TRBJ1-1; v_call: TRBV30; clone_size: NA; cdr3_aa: CAWTTSGTVNTEAFF; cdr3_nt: TGTGCCTGGACTACTTCCGGGACGGTGAACACTGAAGCTTTCTTT
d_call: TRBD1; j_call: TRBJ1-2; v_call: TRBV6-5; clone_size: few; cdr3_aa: CASSLSGTGDGYTF; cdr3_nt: TGTGCCAGCAGTCTGTCCGGGACAGGGGATGGCTACACCTTC
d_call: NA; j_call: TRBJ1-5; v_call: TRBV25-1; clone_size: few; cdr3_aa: CASSELQWGPQHF; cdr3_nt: TGTGCCAGCAGTGAATTGCAGTGGGGACCCCAGCATTTT
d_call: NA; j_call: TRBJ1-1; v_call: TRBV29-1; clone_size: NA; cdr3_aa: CSVAGLRDTEAFF; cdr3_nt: TGCAGCGTTGCGGGCCTACGGGACACTGAAGCTTTCTTT
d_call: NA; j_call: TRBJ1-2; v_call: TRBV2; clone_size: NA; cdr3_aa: CASSGSPNYGYTF; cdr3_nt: TGTGCCAGCAGCGGCAGTCCCAACTATGGCTACACCTTC
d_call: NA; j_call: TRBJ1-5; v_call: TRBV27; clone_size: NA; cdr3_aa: CASSPKWWGNQPQHF; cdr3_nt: TGTGCCAGCAGCCCGAAATGGTGGGGCAATCAGCCCCAGCATTTT
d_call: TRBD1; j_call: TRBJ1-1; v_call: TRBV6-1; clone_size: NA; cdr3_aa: CASTGQGRFLTEAFF; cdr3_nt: TGTGCCAGCACAGGACAGGGGCGATTTCTCACTGAAGCTTTCTTT
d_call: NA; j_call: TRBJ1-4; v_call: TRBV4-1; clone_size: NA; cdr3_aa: CASSLINEKLFF; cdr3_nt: TGCGCCAGCAGCCTTATAAATGAAAAACTGTTTTTT
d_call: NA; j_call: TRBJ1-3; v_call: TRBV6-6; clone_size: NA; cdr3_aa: CASSSGVLTGNTIYF; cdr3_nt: TGTGCCAGCAGTTCAGGGGTGTTGACGGGAAACACCATATATTTT
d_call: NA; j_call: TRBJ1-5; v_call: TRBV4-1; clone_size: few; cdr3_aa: CASSQVVGGIRNQPQHF; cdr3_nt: TGCGCCAGCAGCCAAGTGGTGGGAGGTATTCGCAATCAGCCCCAGCATTTT
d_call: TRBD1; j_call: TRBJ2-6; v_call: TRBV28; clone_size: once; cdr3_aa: CASRGQGTGANVLTF; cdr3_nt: TGTGCCAGCAGGGGACAGGGAACCGGGGCCAACGTCCTGACTTTC
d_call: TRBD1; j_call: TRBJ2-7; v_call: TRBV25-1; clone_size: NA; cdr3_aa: CASSGLGQGIYEQYF; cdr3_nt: TGTGCCAGCAGTGGGCTGGGACAGGGGATCTACGAGCAGTACTTC
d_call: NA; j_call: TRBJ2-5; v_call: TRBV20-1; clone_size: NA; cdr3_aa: CSAGRRETQYF; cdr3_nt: TGCAGTGCTGGAAGACGGGAGACCCAGTACTTC
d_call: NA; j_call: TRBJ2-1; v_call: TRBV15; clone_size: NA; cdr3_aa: CATSRGASLSNEQFF; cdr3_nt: TGTGCCACCAGCAGAGGGGCTAGTCTATCCAATGAGCAGTTCTTC
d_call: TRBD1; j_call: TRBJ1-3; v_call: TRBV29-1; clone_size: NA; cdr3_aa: CSALQGTGDTIYF; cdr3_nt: TGCAGCGCCTTACAGGGGACCGGGGACACCATATATTTT
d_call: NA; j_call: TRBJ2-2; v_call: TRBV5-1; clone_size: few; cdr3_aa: CASSGGQNTGELFF; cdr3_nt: TGCGCCAGCAGCGGGGGACAGAACACCGGGGAGCTGTTTTTT
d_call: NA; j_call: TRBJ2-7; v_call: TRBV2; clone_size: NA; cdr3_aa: CASRQGSEQYF; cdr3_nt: TGTGCCAGCAGACAGGGTTCCGAGCAGTACTTC
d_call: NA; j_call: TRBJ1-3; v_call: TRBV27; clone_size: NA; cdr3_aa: CASSPLKVLSSGNTIYF; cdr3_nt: TGTGCCAGCAGTCCCTTGAAGGTCCTTTCCTCTGGAAACACCATATATTTT
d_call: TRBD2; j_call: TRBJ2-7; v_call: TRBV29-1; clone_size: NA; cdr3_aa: CSVEARLAGGGEQYF; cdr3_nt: TGCAGCGTTGAAGCCCGACTAGCGGGGGGCGGCGAGCAGTACTTC
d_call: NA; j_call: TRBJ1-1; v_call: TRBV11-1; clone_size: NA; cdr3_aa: CASARDTPNTEAFF; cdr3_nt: TGTGCCAGCGCGAGGGACACCCCGAACACTGAAGCTTTCTTT
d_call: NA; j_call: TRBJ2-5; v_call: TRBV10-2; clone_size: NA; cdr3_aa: CASSALAETQYF; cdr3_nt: TGCGCCAGCAGTGCCTTGGCAGAGACCCAGTACTTC
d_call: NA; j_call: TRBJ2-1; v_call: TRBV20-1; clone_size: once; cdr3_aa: CSARGEQFF; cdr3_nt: TGCAGTGCTAGGGGTGAGCAGTTCTTC
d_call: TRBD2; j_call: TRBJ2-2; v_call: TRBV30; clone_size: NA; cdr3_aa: CAWSKGLGNTGELFF; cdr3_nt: TGTGCCTGGAGTAAGGGACTAGGGAACACCGGGGAGCTGTTTTTT